This TCR beta chain was found in a study of OX40 agonist ivuxolimab in advanced cancers. Looking at the study overall: The dose-escalation group included hepatocellular carcinoma, melanoma, renal cell carcinoma and head and neck cancer. A partial response was reached by three patients: one with hepatocellular carcinoma and two with cutaneous melanoma. Cohort: 80% to 90% men, mean age approximately 60, aged about 23 to 80. Regarding the study as a whole: Nonresponders included some who also had low normalized T-cell clonal expansion.

CDR3 length equals 15 residues. Germline CDR1 reads SGHTA; CDR2 reads FQGNSA. Trimming left V 1 base short and J 4 bases short, with 13 bases between. The method was immunoSEQ multiplex PCR; TCRdb's version includes in-frame clones alone and lacks a portion of them. The table shows about 16,000 clones, with almost 85% occurring only once. Regarding this clone: Antigen specificity is unknown.

Sequencing used CD4+ or CD8+ T cells sorted from blood, obtained in a trial of the OX40 agonist ivuxolimab. V is TRBV7-2 and J is TRBJ1-2; the D is unclear. The sequence came from an adult with an advanced solid tumor such as melanoma, head and neck, liver or kidney cancer. For the CDR3, the DNA is TGTGCCAGCAGCTTAGGGGTCATGGAGGTCTATGGCTACACCTTC. Residues: CASSLGVMEVYGYTF.